Listed below are T cell receptor beta chains from one sample, sequenced in a study of cytomegalovirus exposure and HLA in healthy donors. TCRdb's table, derived via immunoSEQ multiplex PCR, lists solely in-frame clones and lacks some. The table shows under 150,000 clones, with under 85% occurring only once. The sequencing input was PBMCs. The receptors stem from a boy aged 5 to 17 in good health and CMV-seronegative. Each CDR3 is given with its conserved first and last residue. A D gene is named only where the DNA matches it firmly. Only some rows state a clone size, as once, few, many or a class for expanded clones.

D gene,V gene,J gene,clone size,CDR3 DNA,CDR3 protein
NA,TRBV11-1,TRBJ1-1,NA,TGTGCCAGCAGCTTGGGGGCAGGCACTGAAGCTTTCTTT,CASSLGAGTEAFF
NA,TRBV7-9,TRBJ1-2,NA,TGTGCCAGCAGCTTAGGGCAGGTCCCTAATGGCTACACCTTC,CASSLGQVPNGYTF
TRBD1,TRBV28,TRBJ2-3,NA,TGTGCCAGCAGAACTGCCGGGACAGGGGGCATAGATACGCAGTATTTT,CASRTAGTGGIDTQYF
TRBD1,TRBV18,TRBJ1-5,few,TGTGCCAGCTCACCCGGGACAGCGGTTGAGCCCCAGCATTTT,CASSPGTAVEPQHF
TRBD1,TRBV5-1,TRBJ1-4,NA,TGCGCCAGCAGCTGGGACAGGATTGAAAAACTGTTTTTT,CASSWDRIEKLFF
TRBD2,TRBV5-4,TRBJ2-2,NA,TGTGCCAGTGCACTAGCGGGGGGGCGTAACACCGGGGAGCTGTTTTTT,CASALAGGRNTGELFF
TRBD1,TRBV2,TRBJ1-5,once,TGTGCCAGCAGTGAAGGACAGGGAGGACAGCCCCAGCATTTT,CASSEGQGGQPQHF
TRBD1,TRBV4-3,TRBJ1-1,NA,TGCGCCAGCAGCCAGGAGCTTGCCGGGACAGCGAACACTGAAGCTTTCTTT,CASSQELAGTANTEAFF
NA,TRBV6-5,TRBJ1-1,NA,TGTGCCAGCAGCCGGGACAAGTACACTGAAGCTTTCTTT,CASSRDKYTEAFF
TRBD2,TRBV7-9,TRBJ2-3,once,TGTGCCAGCAGCAGGACTAGCGAGGCAGATACGCAGTATTTT,CASSRTSEADTQYF
TRBD1,TRBV25-1,TRBJ1-1,few,TGTGCCAGCAGTGAATATGGGACAGGGATTGTCGCTTTCTTT,CASSEYGTGIVAFF
NA,TRBV2,TRBJ1-2,NA,TGTGCCAGCAGTTTGGGGGGAAGCTATGGCTACACCTTC,CASSLGGSYGYTF
NA,TRBV4-2,TRBJ1-4,few,TGTGCCAGCAGCCAAGTCGGGGGGGCTAATGAAAAACTGTTTTTT,CASSQVGGANEKLFF
NA,TRBV28,TRBJ1-4,NA,TGTGCCAGCAGACCCGCCAGACAGATTGAAAAACTGTTTTTT,CASRPARQIEKLFF
TRBD2,TRBV29-1,TRBJ2-1,NA,TGCAGCGTACGACTAGCGGGGGGATACAATGAGCAGTTCTTC,CSVRLAGGYNEQFF
TRBD2,TRBV9,TRBJ2-2,NA,TGTGCCAGCAGCTCTAGCGGGGGGGGGAACACCGGGGAGCTGTTTTTT,CASSSSGGGNTGELFF
TRBD2,TRBV27,TRBJ2-1,NA,TGTGCCAGCAGCCCCGGCTTACTAGCGGGGGGCTACAATGAGCAGTTCTTC,CASSPGLLAGGYNEQFF
NA,TRBV5-4,TRBJ1-3,NA,TGTGCCAGCAGCTTGGCGGGGATCTCTGGAAACACCATATATTTT,CASSLAGISGNTIYF
TRBD2,TRBV19,TRBJ2-1,NA,TGTGCCAGTAGTATAAGGGGAGGGAGGGCCTACAATGAGCAGTTCTTC,CASSIRGGRAYNEQFF
TRBD2,TRBV27,TRBJ2-1,NA,TGTGCCAGCAGTTCGGTTAGCGGGGTAATGGCACTCTTC,CASSSVSGVMALF
TRBD1,TRBV7-9,TRBJ2-7,NA,TGTGCCAGCAGCTTAGGACCGGGACAGGGCTACTACGAGCAGTACTTC,CASSLGPGQGYYEQYF
NA,TRBV2,TRBJ1-5,NA,TGTGCCAGCAGTGACAGATATAGCAATCAGCCCCAGCATTTT,CASSDRYSNQPQHF
TRBD1,TRBV4-2,TRBJ2-1,NA,TGTGCCAGCAGCCAAGAGCCTGACAGGGGAGGTAATGAGCAGTTCTTC,CASSQEPDRGGNEQFF
TRBD1,TRBV4-1,TRBJ2-2,few,TGCGCCAGCAGCCAAGTAGGCGGGACAGGGAACACCGGGGAGCTGTTTTTT,CASSQVGGTGNTGELFF
TRBD1,TRBV7-9,TRBJ2-1,NA,TGTGCCAGCAGAGATACCGGGACAGGGGCCTACAATGAGCAGTTCTTC,CASRDTGTGAYNEQFF
TRBD1,TRBV5-1,TRBJ1-2,NA,TGCGCCAGCAGCTGGACAGGTTCCCACCTCTATGGCTACCCCTTC,CASSWTGSHLYGYPF
TRBD2,TRBV19,TRBJ2-1,NA,TGTGCCAGTAGCCCACAAAGGACTAGCGGATACAATGAGCAGTTCTTC,CASSPQRTSGYNEQFF
NA,TRBV5-6,TRBJ1-4,once,TGTGCCAGCAGCTTTTCGTTGTCAGAGGGTGCAACTAATGAAAAACTGTTTTTT,CASSFSLSEGATNEKLFF
TRBD2,TRBV4-2,TRBJ2-3,once,TGTGCCAGCACCCCCGAACCCGGGGGGGCTGCAGATACGCAGTATTTT,CASTPEPGGAADTQYF
TRBD1,TRBV6-1,TRBJ1-1,NA,TGTGCCAGCAATAGACAGGGGAACACTGAAGCTTTCTTT,CASNRQGNTEAFF
NA,TRBV9,TRBJ2-3,once,TGTGCCAGCAGCGTAGCGGAGAAAGATACGCAGTATTTT,CASSVAEKDTQYF
NA,TRBV6-5,TRBJ1-2,NA,TGTGCCAGCCTCGGACAGCGAAAGGGTGGCTACACCTTC,CASLGQRKGGYTF
NA,TRBV10-3,TRBJ1-2,NA,TGTGCCATCAGTGAGTCCACAGGGTATGGCTACACCTTC,CAISESTGYGYTF
TRBD1,TRBV12-5,TRBJ1-1,NA,TGTGCTAGTGGCTCCGGACAGGGATCTTTCTATGGGGCTTTCTTT,CASGSGQGSFYGAFF
TRBD2,TRBV7-3,TRBJ2-3,NA,TGTGCCAGCAGCTTAGGCGGGAGCCCCACAGATACGCAGTATTTT,CASSLGGSPTDTQYF
TRBD2,TRBV2,TRBJ2-3,once,TGTGCCAGCAGTGAAGCGCTTACTAGCGCGATCACAGATACGCAGTATTTT,CASSEALTSAITDTQYF
TRBD2,TRBV6-6,TRBJ2-1,NA,TGTGCCAGCAGGCCCCTAGCGGGGGGGCCCTACAATGAGCAGTTCTTC,CASRPLAGGPYNEQFF
TRBD1,TRBV15,TRBJ2-2,NA,TGTGCCACCAGCTTGGGACAGGGCGGCGGGGAGCTGTTTTTT,CATSLGQGGGELFF
TRBD1,TRBV27,TRBJ1-2,NA,TGTGCCAGCAGATCAGGGGGCAACGATGGCTACACCTTC,CASRSGGNDGYTF
NA,TRBV5-6,TRBJ2-3,NA,TGTGCCAGCAGCTCCCCGGTTAGCACAGATACGCAGTATTTT,CASSSPVSTDTQYF
TRBD2,TRBV18,TRBJ2-1,few,TGTGCCAGCTCACCTGTCACTAGCGGGGGTTACAATGAGCAGTTCTTC,CASSPVTSGGYNEQFF
TRBD1,TRBV13,TRBJ2-7,once,TGTGCCAGCAGCCCAGTCCCGGGACAGGGGGCCCACGAGCAGTACTTC,CASSPVPGQGAHEQYF
NA,TRBV5-1,TRBJ1-4,NA,TGCGCCAGCAGCGAAGGACAGATTGTGAATGAAAAACTGTTTTTT,CASSEGQIVNEKLFF
TRBD1,TRBV7-3,TRBJ2-2,NA,TGTGCCAGCAGCCGCCGGACAGGGGGCACCGGGGAGCTGTTTTTT,CASSRRTGGTGELFF
NA,TRBV6-5,TRBJ2-3,once,TGTGCCAGCAAGGGACAAGGCACAGATACGCAGTATTTT,CASKGQGTDTQYF
NA,TRBV4-3,TRBJ1-4,NA,TGCGCCAGCAGCCAGGCAGGGTCTGCTAATGAAAAACTGTTTTTT,CASSQAGSANEKLFF
NA,TRBV10-3,TRBJ2-2,NA,TGTGCCATCAGGACGACGGGGGGCAACACCGGGGAGCTGTTTTTT,CAIRTTGGNTGELFF
NA,TRBV7-8,TRBJ1-2,NA,TGTGCCAGCAGCACGGACAAATCTAACTATGGCTACACCTTC,CASSTDKSNYGYTF
NA,TRBV29-1,TRBJ1-2,NA,TGCAGCGTCAACACCCGGTTGGAGTATGGCTACACCTTC,CSVNTRLEYGYTF
NA,TRBV18,TRBJ2-1,NA,TGTGCCAGCTCCCCGAGCGGTCAATACAATGAGCAGTTCTTC,CASSPSGQYNEQFF